This section outlines one T cell receptor beta chain sequence together with its context. Antigen: not known. This sample was taken from a study of identical twins. Findings and caveats of the study: Among out-of-frame alpha sequences shared by twins, low generation probability occurred in excess.

TCRdb recomputed calls from the 5' RACE reads with MiXCR, one row per CDR3 protein. The sample contains some 1,700,000 distinct CDR3 sequences, roughly a third of which appear only once. The TCR sequence derives from a newborn girl in good health. Specimen: cord blood.

The CDR3, as DNA: TGCAGTGCTATGGGACTGGACTCCTACAATGAGCAGTTCTTC. It yields the protein CSAMGLDSYNEQFF. The chain combines TRBV20-1 with TRBJ2-1, with TRBD2 as a possible D gene (6 bases). The V and J ends lost 4 bases and 0 bases respectively, with 10 bases between them. Germline V gives CDR1 DFQATT, CDR2 SNEGSKA (reference sequence). This CDR3 is 14 amino acids long.